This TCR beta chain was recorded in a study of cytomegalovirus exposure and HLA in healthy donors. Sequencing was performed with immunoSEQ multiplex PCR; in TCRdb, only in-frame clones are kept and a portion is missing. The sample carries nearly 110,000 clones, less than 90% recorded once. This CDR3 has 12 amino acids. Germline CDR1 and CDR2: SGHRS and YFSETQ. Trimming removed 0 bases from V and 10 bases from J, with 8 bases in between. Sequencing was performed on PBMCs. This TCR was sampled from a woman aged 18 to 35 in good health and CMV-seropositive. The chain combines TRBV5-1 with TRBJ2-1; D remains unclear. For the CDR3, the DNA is TGCGCCAGCAGCTTGGAAGCGCGCGAGCAGTTCTTC. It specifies CASSLEAREQFF.